This TCR beta chain emerged from a study of cytomegalovirus exposure and HLA in healthy donors. Study results and limitations: The finding came from a later analysis; first-cohort TCR clusters tended to co-occur in the roughly 110 validation repertoires. High specificity and sensitivity for cytomegalovirus status were reported for the classifier.

Some clones are missing from TCRdb's copy, which holds only in-frame ones; the method was immunoSEQ multiplex PCR. The table includes about 150,000 clones, around nine tenths detected once. With respect to this clone: Its antigen is not known.

With 0 bases clipped from V and 2 bases from J, the junction kept 10 bases outside the gene matches. The V gene's germline CDR1 is LNHNV and CDR2 YYDKDF (reference sequence). CDR3 length equals 17 residues. The clonotype comes from a woman under 30 in good health and CMV-seropositive. Sequencing was performed on PBMCs. The chain couples TRBV15 to TRBJ2-7, with 7 bases matching TRBD2. CDR3 DNA sequence: TGTGCCACCAGCAGAGAACGGGGACTAACTGTGCCCTACGAGCAGTACTTC. It encodes CATSRERGLTVPYEQYF.